This TCR beta chain was documented in a study of T cells in Graves' hyperthyroidism and ophthalmopathy (dated by TCRdb to the late 2010s). Regarding the complete study: Peripheral blood samples were taken at initial diagnosis, before any treatment was given. To identify distinguishing TCR V-J signatures, a discovery cohort of 90 to 100 patients was used, comprising 40 to 45 with Graves' ophthalmopathy and 57 with stable Graves' hyperthyroidism. An independent validation cohort of about 20 hyperthyroidism patients and approximately 15 patients who later progressed to ophthalmopathy tested prospective prediction of ophthalmopathy. The 90 to 100 discovery patients were randomly split 7:3 into training and test sets. The study also compared thyroid tissue and blood T-cell repertoires from five or six Graves' hyperthyroidism patients. Once sampling was done, hyperthyroidism patients were given methimazole at a starting dose of 30 mg daily, whereas ophthalmopathy patients were given high-dose intravenous methylprednisolone. According to the paper, TCR Vbeta CDR3 sequencing was carried out on 135 peripheral blood samples, which came from around 43 ophthalmopathy, around 74 hyperthyroidism and around 17 progressor patients. Results the study describes overall, beyond this receptor: Blood samples also contained most of the expanded thyroid clonotypes (frequency above 0.001), which suggests that blood repertoires may reflect thyroid immune responses. In cross-validation, a model built on a 13 V-J signature told ophthalmopathy apart from stable hyperthyroidism with less than 90% sensitivity and about 81% specificity, and in testing the same model reached 80%/75%. No statistical method was used to set the sample size in advance, and investigators knew the group allocation. In validation, progression to ophthalmopathy was predicted by the model with more than 65% sensitivity and 72% to 85% specificity, a median of about 6.8 months before onset.

Ophthalmopathy patients had moderately to severely active disease, with a Clinical Activity Score of 3 or more, a NOSPECS grade of 4 or more, and a disease duration of less than 3 months. Any patient with an uncontrolled infection, another autoimmune disease, pregnancy or lactation was excluded. Diagnoses relied on clinical symptoms, serum thyroxine and TRAb, thyroid ultrasound and orbital computed tomography. PBMCs were separated from roughly 10 ml of fresh peripheral blood using Ficoll-Paque density gradient centrifugation. Total RNA was extracted using Trizol reagent, and RNA quality was assessed on an Agilent 2100 Bioanalyzer. Amplification of TCR beta CDR3 regions was carried out from RNA transcripts. A first-round RT-PCR of the TCR CDR3 used the HTBI primer set with the Qiagen OneStep RT-PCR kit. Libraries were constructed in a second round of multiplex PCR, after which size selection and purification were carried out. The libraries were sequenced on an Illumina HiSeq2000 using paired-end 100 bp reads. Per the authors' processing: SOAPnuke was used to process the raw data, with reads discarded if the reads contained adapters or uncalled bases, had a mean Phred below 15, or lacked an exact constant-primer or identifier match. COPE v1.2.5 was used to merge high-quality paired reads, and clonotypes were defined as unique nucleotide sequences. MiTCR v1.1 was used to align clonotypes to the IMGT TRBV, TRBD and TRBJ reference segments. Only V-J combinations with frequency above 0.0001, covering approximately 99% of repertoires, were analysed. A TCS score was defined as the ratio between F50 (clonal expansion) and ExV (chaos), using BLOSUM62-based TCRdist between CDR3 peptides within each V-J. Welch's t-statistics and random forest reduced around 550 V-J features to fewer than 15, which were used in a naive Bayes classifier (R e1071). TCRdb reworked the public reads: Q25 trimming with fastp, MiXCR clone assembly, productive beta chains retained. Rows with one shared CDR3 protein collapse into an entry with the most common genes and DNA. The V and J calls reflect TCRdb's pipeline rather than the authors' work. The sample table contains fewer than 550,000 distinct CDR3 sequences; only one count was recorded for approximately 24% of them. About 11% of the sample is taken by the ten largest.

The germline V gene (reference sequence) provides CDR1 DFQATT and CDR2 SNEGSKA. The CDR3, from cysteine to phenylalanine, totals 14 residues. Just the 42-base CDR3 DNA is kept, in frame starting at base 1. V drops 2 bases and J drops 3 bases, leaving 13 bases in between. Many counts were recorded for this clonotype. Its antigen target is currently unknown. Qualities for individual bases were not recorded, and no much larger clone is one base off. The chain employs TRBV20-1 and TRBJ1-1, with TRBD1 tentatively as D gene (5 bases match). Sample: blood. This TCR derives from a young woman with Graves' ophthalmopathy. The DNA sequence follows: TGCAGTGCTAGAAGTCAGGGCTTGGACACTGAAGCTTTCTTT. Its translation reads: CSARSQGLDTEAFF.